The 30 T cell receptor beta chains in this list originate from one sample, sequenced in a study of tissue T cells after allogeneic stem cell transplantation. TCRdb's copy holds only in-frame clones and misses some; the assay was immunoSEQ multiplex PCR. This sample has around 50,000 clones, with around 70% found just once. The sequencing input was sorted cells pooled from one or two spleens. Source of these receptors: a pool of C57BL/6 mice in good health.

This clone was observed a handful of times. The genes are named according to mouse. The sequenced fragment ends 1 residue before the CDR3 boundary, so the rest is inferred from the germline J gene. V gene TRBV31 combines with J gene TRBJ1-3, with 7 bases identical to TRBD1. Germline lookup yields CDR1 GKSSPN and CDR2 SITVG. The CDR3 has 13 amino acids. V gave up 5 bases and J gave up 0 bases; unmatched junction bases: 1. The CDR3: CAWGTDSGNTLYF. Incomplete CDR3 DNA: TGTGCCTGGGGGACAGATTCTGGAAATACGCTCTAT.

With regard to this clone: The gene names given are mouse names. The read terminates 1 residue before the CDR3 end, so the remaining end is supplied by the germline J gene. The sample carries other DNA sequences with the same CDR3. V usage is TRBV3 and J usage is TRBJ1-4; a weak D match, TRBD1 (5 bases). CDR1 and CDR2 from the germline V gene are SNHLY and FYNGKV (reference sequence). This CDR3 comprises 15 residues. The V end lost 5 bases, the J end lost 0 bases, and 10 bases lay between the germline ends. The covered CDR3 bases are TGTGCCAGCAGCCCTCGACAGATTTCCAACGAAAGATTATTT. Amino acid sequence: CASSPRQISNERLF. The entire CDR3 sequence reads CASSPRQISNERLFF.

Note on this clone: These gene names are mouse names. The missing CDR3 end, 1 residue past where the read stops, is filled in from the germline J gene. The chain links TRBV13-3 to TRBJ1-6; D is uncertain. TRBJ1-6 is annotated as an ORF whose role is uncertain. The length of the CDR3 is 15 residues. The germline V and J ends were trimmed by 1 base and 0 bases, with 5 bases remaining between them. CDR1 and CDR2 (germline): NNHDY, SYVADS. This CDR3 reads CASSDMNSYNSPLYF. The CDR3 DNA, read in part, is TGTGCCAGCAGTGATATGAATTCCTATAATTCGCCCCTCTAC.

For this clone: Gene names are mouse gene names. The DNA ends 1 residue before the CDR3 does, and the rest of the CDR3 is filled in from the germline J gene. This rearrangement joins TRBV16 to TRBJ2-1; weak D call: TRBD2 (7 bases). Germline lookup yields CDR1 SGHSA and CDR2 FRNQAP. This CDR3 contains 15 residues. V was clipped by 0 bases and J by 7 bases, with 13 bases between them. The part of the CDR3 DNA that was read is TGTGCAAGCAGCTTAGATGGGGGGCGAGGGGCTGAGCAGTTC. Protein product: CASSLDGGRGAEQF. The entire CDR3 protein reads CASSLDGGRGAEQFF.

This clone occurred once. Mouse gene names and germline throughout. The observed sequence ends 1 residue before the CDR3 terminus, with the missing tail filled in from the germline J gene. The V and J genes are TRBV13-2 and TRBJ1-6; 9 bases agree with TRBD1. TRBJ1-6 is known as an ORF, though its function is uncertain. V lost 4 bases to trimming and J lost 6 bases; unmatched junction nucleotides: 2. Germline V gene data show CDR1 as NNHNN and CDR2 as SYGAGS (reference sequence). CDR3 size: 14 residues. The CDR3 protein is CASGRTGVNSPLYF. The CDR3 bases that were read are TGTGCCAGCGGTCGGACAGGGGTTAATTCGCCCCTCTAC.

A word on this clone: Any gene name here is a mouse gene name. The read terminates 1 residue before the CDR3 end, so the remaining end is supplied by the germline J gene. The same CDR3 can be traced to other DNA sequences in this sample. The chain recombines TRBV1 with TRBJ2-2; D assignment may be TRBD1 or TRBD2 (5 bases each). Germline-derived CDR1 and CDR2 are NSQYPW and LRSPGD (reference sequence). Trimming stripped 1 base from V and 2 bases from J, with 5 bases between. The CDR3 is made up of 14 amino acids. The DNA read from the CDR3 is TGCACCTGCAGTGCAGGGGGCAACACCGGGCAGCTCTAC. It is translated as CTCSAGGNTGQLY. The entire CDR3 reads CTCSAGGNTGQLYF.

As to this clone: The gene names here belong to mouse. The read ends 1 residue before the CDR3 terminus; that terminus is restored from the germline J gene. The V call is TRBV15, the J call TRBJ2-3; 12 nucleotides match TRBD2. Germline lookup yields CDR1 SGHND and CDR2 FRSKSL. CDR3 length: 17 residues. With V trimmed by 6 bases and J by 0 bases, 7 bases remained unmatched. CDR3 DNA, as far as it was read: TGTGCCAGCAGCACCGGGACTGGGGGGTCTAGTGCAGAAACGCTGTAT. It encodes CASSTGTGGSSAETLY. In full, the CDR3 reads CASSTGTGGSSAETLYF.

As regards this clone: Gene names denote mouse genes. The DNA ends 1 residue before the CDR3 does, and the rest of the CDR3 is filled in from the germline J gene. The chain carries TRBV13-2 and TRBJ2-7; D not certain. Deletions cut 5 bases from V and 7 bases from J, with 13 bases between. CDR3 size: 12 residues. In germline, CDR1 is NNHNN, CDR2 SYGAGS (reference sequence). CDR3 in amino acids: CASGTLEGEQYF. CDR3 bases read: TGTGCCAGCGGAACCCTCGAAGGGGAACAGTAC.

About this clone itself: Gene names are mouse gene names. The read terminates 1 residue before the CDR3 end, so the remaining end is supplied by the germline J gene. V gene TRBV13-1 combines with J gene TRBJ2-4; weak D call: TRBD2 (5 bases). Per germline, CDR1 NSHNY and CDR2 SYGAGN. The CDR3 runs to 14 residues. Trimming took off 1 base at V and 4 bases at J, with 10 bases between the two ends. CDR3 loop: CASSDQDGENTLYF. Incomplete CDR3 DNA: TGTGCCAGCAGTGATCAGGATGGGGAAAACACCTTGTAC.

Points on this clone: These gene names are mouse names. The observed sequence ends 1 residue before the CDR3 terminus, with the missing tail filled in from the germline J gene. The chain has TRBV13-2 and TRBJ1-1, with D perhaps matching TRBD1 (5 bases). V was cut by 2 bases and J by 4 bases, with 12 bases left in between. Germline CDR1 reads NNHNN; CDR2 reads SYGAGS (reference sequence). The CDR3 is made up of 14 amino acids. CDR3 residues: CASGELGRGTEVFF. The CDR3 bases that were read are TGTGCCAGCGGTGAGCTGGGACGGGGCACAGAAGTCTTC.

Concerning this clone itself: Here the gene names and germline are mouse. With the read ending 1 residue before the CDR3 end, the germline J gene is used to fill in that end. The chain combines TRBV13-1 with TRBJ1-5, with TRBD1 matching over 8 bases. The J segment lost 0 bases and the V segment lost 5 bases, leaving 1 base of the junction unmatched. There are 14 residues in the CDR3. In germline, CDR1 is NSHNY, CDR2 SYGAGN. CDR3 in amino acids: CASRDRDNNQAPLF. CDR3 DNA, as far as it was read: TGTGCCAGCAGGGACAGGGATAACAACCAGGCTCCGCTT. The full variable domain, in which reference TRBV13-1 and TRBJ1-5 provide the parts outside the CDR3, is EAAVTQSPRNKVTVTGGNVTLSCRQTNSHNYMYWYRQDTGHGLRLIHYSYGAGNLRIGDVPDGYKATRTTQEDFFLLLELASPSQTSLYFCASRDRDNNQAPLFGEGTRLSVL.

Turning to this clone: The gene symbols are mouse symbols. From the germline J gene comes the end of the CDR3, since the read stops 1 residue before it. The chain recombines TRBV19 with TRBJ2-1, with 10 bases identical to TRBD1. V dropped 1 base and J dropped 7; count of bases not matched to a gene: 2. The CDR3 runs to 14 residues. Germline V gene data show CDR1 as FNHDT and CDR2 as SITEND (reference sequence). CDR3: CASSIRTGGAEQFF. CDR3 DNA (partial): TGTGCCAGCAGTATAAGGACAGGGGGAGCTGAGCAGTTC.

In regard to this clone: Gene names and germline refer to mouse. The CDR3 is cut off 1 residue early in the read; its end comes from the germline J gene. The chain uses TRBV5 and TRBJ2-4; D gene uncertain. Trimming pared 3 bases from V and 0 bases from J, leaving 4 bases between. Germline V gene sequence: CDR1 LGHNA, CDR2 YNLKQL (reference sequence). The CDR3 contains 13 residues. Partial CDR3 DNA: TGTGCCAGCAGCCACGGCAGTCAAAACACCTTGTAC. Translation: CASSHGSQNTLY. The full CDR3 protein reads CASSHGSQNTLYF.

This clone showed up just once. Gene names and germline match the mouse. The read gets to within 1 residue of the CDR3 end, and the germline J gene fills in the rest. The chain employs TRBV2 and TRBJ2-1; 10 bases agree with TRBD2. The CDR3 runs 17 residues. Germline-derived CDR1 and CDR2 are LGHNA and YSYQKL. After removal of 0 bases from V and 4 bases from J, the junction contained 6 bases not matched to a gene. Partial CDR3 DNA: TGTGCCAGCAGCCAAGATGGCTGGGGGGGCGCGTATGCTGAGCAGTTC. The encoded protein is CASSQDGWGGAYAEQF. In full, the CDR3 is CASSQDGWGGAYAEQFF.

This clone was seen just once. Germline and genes here are mouse. The sequence runs out 1 residue before the end of the CDR3; the remainder is reconstructed from the germline J gene. This rearrangement joins TRBV12-2 to TRBJ1-1; D might be TRBD1 (6 bases). Germline assignment: CDR1 SGHLS and CDR2 HYDKME. V lost 2 bases to trimming and J lost 0 bases, with 9 bases between them. This CDR3 has 14 amino acids. The CDR3: CASSRGTTNTEVFF. The CDR3 bases that were read are TGTGCCAGCTCTCGCGGGACAACAAACACAGAAGTCTTC.

Details on this clone: Mouse gene names apply. Read coverage stops 1 residue before the CDR3 terminus; the germline J gene supplies the remainder. At the DNA level, this CDR3 is encoded by other sequences in the same sample as well. The chain has TRBV3 and TRBJ2-4; D is possibly TRBD1 (5 bases). The CDR3 extends over 13 amino acids. Trimming cost V 1 base and J 4 bases, with 6 bases left between them. Germline V gives CDR1 SNHLY, CDR2 FYNGKV (reference sequence). The CDR3 region is CASSLGQKNTLYF. CDR3 DNA, as far as it was read: TGTGCCAGCAGCTTAGGACAGAAAAACACCTTGTAC.

Comments on this clone: These gene names are mouse names. The sequenced fragment ends 1 residue before the CDR3 boundary, so the rest is inferred from the germline J gene. The chain recombines TRBV3 with TRBJ2-7; the D call may be TRBD1 or TRBD2 (5 bases each). V lost 3 bases and J 6 bases, leaving 9 bases between the germline ends. The CDR3 totals 12 residues. The germline V gene has CDR1 SNHLY and CDR2 FYNGKV (reference sequence). CDR3 DNA, as far as it was read: TGTGCCAGCAGCTTTGAGGGGCTTGAACAGTAC. It encodes CASSFEGLEQY. The CDR3 reads in full as CASSFEGLEQYF.

Regarding this clone: Each gene name is a mouse one. The DNA ends 1 residue before the CDR3 does, and the rest of the CDR3 is filled in from the germline J gene. The chain uses TRBV1 and TRBJ2-3, with D uncertain. The CDR3 consists of 15 residues. CDR1 NSQYPW and CDR2 LRSPGD come from the germline V gene (reference sequence). The ends were cut back, 0 bases at V and 0 bases at J, with 7 bases in the middle. Incomplete CDR3 DNA: TGCACCTGCAGTGCAGACAGATTTAGTGCAGAAACGCTGTAT. This encodes CTCSADRFSAETLY. The entire CDR3 protein is CTCSADRFSAETLYF. Full variable domain (remainder filled in from reference TRBV1 and TRBJ2-3): VTLLEQNPRWRLVPRGQAVNLRCILKNSQYPWMSWYQQDLQKQLQWLFTLRSPGDKEVKSLPGADYLATRVTDTELRLQVANMSQGRTLYCTCSADRFSAETLYFGSGTRLTVL.

This clone turned up a few times. Gene names and germline match the mouse. The read halts 1 residue ahead of the CDR3 end, with the missing end drawn from the germline J gene. The chain is built from TRBV16 and TRBJ2-7, with 10 bases that match TRBD2. This CDR3 has 12 amino acids. Per germline, CDR1 SGHSA and CDR2 FRNQAP. J gave up 7 bases and V 3 bases, and 0 bases lay outside the gene matches. The CDR3 reads CASSLGLGEQYF. Partial CDR3 DNA: TGTGCAAGCAGCTTGGGACTGGGGGAACAGTAC.

Regarding this clone: Mouse gene names apply. The missing CDR3 end, 1 residue past where the read stops, is filled in from the germline J gene. The chain carries TRBV14 and TRBJ2-1, with 10 bases that match TRBD2. Germline CDR1 SGHDT, CDR2 FRDEAV. The trim removed 5 bases at V and 0 bases at J, leaving 11 bases unmatched. CDR3 size: 18 residues. CDR3 protein: CASSQPRLGGYNYAEQFF. CDR3 DNA (partial): TGTGCCAGCAGCCAGCCCCGACTGGGGGGTTATAACTATGCTGAGCAGTTC.

This clone was counted between two and nine times. The gene names given are mouse names. The read is 1 residue too short to cover the CDR3 end, so that end is filled in from the germline J gene. This sequence joins TRBV15 and TRBJ2-7; 11 nucleotides align to TRBD2. The germline V gene encodes CDR1 SGHND and CDR2 FRSKSL. V lost 6 bases and J lost 2; bases outside the gene matches: 3. The CDR3 has 14 amino acids. The sequenced CDR3 bases are TGTGCCAGCAGCCCGACTGGGGGGGCCTATGAACAGTAC. Its translation is CASSPTGGAYEQY. The full CDR3 is CASSPTGGAYEQYF.

In this sample, this clone turned up once. Each gene name is a mouse one. The missing CDR3 end, 1 residue past where the read stops, is filled in from the germline J gene. J is TRBJ2-1 and V is TRBV13-3; D is unresolved. The CDR3 has 12 amino acids. Germline lookup yields CDR1 NNHDY and CDR2 SYVADS. Between the trimmed V and J ends, which lost 2 bases and 5 bases, there was a span of 5 bases. The part of the CDR3 DNA that was read is TGTGCCAGCAGTGAGGCAGATGCTGAGCAGTTC. This encodes CASSEADAEQF. The entire CDR3 is CASSEADAEQFF.

About this clone: These gene names are mouse names. With the read ending 1 residue before the CDR3 end, the germline J gene is used to fill in that end. This chain joins TRBV13-3 and TRBJ1-5; D might be TRBD1 (6 bases). Germline CDR1 NNHDY, CDR2 SYVADS. CDR3 size: 12 residues. V lost 4 bases, J lost 9 bases, and 11 bases lay in between. CDR3 DNA (partial): TGTGCCAGCAGTCAAGACAGGAGGGCTCCGCTT. Protein product: CASSQDRRAPL. The CDR3 as a whole reads CASSQDRRAPLF.

A note on this clone: Germline and genes here are mouse. The missing CDR3 end, 1 residue past where the read stops, is filled in from the germline J gene. The V call is TRBV13-3, the J call TRBJ1-5; TRBD1 might be the D (6 bases). CDR3 length equals 15 residues. Trimming cost V 4 bases and J 0 bases, with 11 bases left between them. Germline CDR1 reads NNHDY; CDR2 reads SYVADS. The DNA read from the CDR3 is TGTGCCAGCAGTTTGGGACAATATAACAACCAGGCTCCGCTT. It codes for CASSLGQYNNQAPL. The whole CDR3 reads CASSLGQYNNQAPLF.

Points on this clone: Gene names denote mouse genes. With the read ending 1 residue before the CDR3 end, the germline J gene is used to fill in that end. The gene calls are TRBV12-2 and TRBJ1-3; D is ambiguous. The CDR3 is 14 amino acids. Germline V CDR1 and CDR2: SGHLS, HYDKME. The ends were cut back, 2 bases at V and 0 bases at J, with 7 bases in the middle. CDR3 in amino acids: CASSPHHSGNTLYF. CDR3 DNA (partial): TGTGCCAGCTCTCCACATCATTCTGGAAATACGCTCTAT. The complete variable domain, with remaining parts taken from reference TRBV12-2 and TRBJ1-3, reads NSGVVQSPRYIIKGKGERSILKCIPISGHLSVAWYQQTQGQELKFFIQHYDKMERDKGNLPSRFSVQQFDDYHSEMNMSALELEDSAVYFCASSPHHSGNTLYFGEGSRLIVV.

As concerns this clone: Mouse gene names apply. The read ends 1 residue early relative to the CDR3; the germline J gene fills the gap. The rearrangement joins TRBV26 to TRBJ2-1; D call uncertain. V gave up 2 bases and J gave up 7 bases, with 3 bases separating them. CDR1 is KGHPV and CDR2 is FQNQEV in the germline V gene (reference sequence). The CDR3 totals 11 residues. The covered CDR3 bases are TGTGCCAGCAGTCTGGGGGCTGAGCAGTTC. Its translation: CASSLGAEQF. The full CDR3 is CASSLGAEQFF.

Notes on this clone: Germline and genes: mouse. The read ends 1 residue early relative to the CDR3; the germline J gene fills the gap. The chain carries TRBV31 and TRBJ2-4; 9 positions agree with TRBD2. The CDR3 length is 13 residues. The V and J ends lost 1 base and 5 bases, in that order; junction bases with no gene match: 1. CDR1 and CDR2 (germline): GKSSPN, SITVG. The chain's CDR3 is CAWSPGGVNTLYF. CDR3 DNA (partial): TGTGCCTGGAGTCCTGGGGGGGTAAACACCTTGTAC.

This clone was detected only once. Genes and germline are mouse. With the read ending 1 residue before the CDR3 end, the germline J gene is used to fill in that end. This chain connects TRBV19 to TRBJ2-4, with TRBD2 matching 12 bases. Germline V CDR1 and CDR2: FNHDT, SITEND (reference sequence). The CDR3 has 15 residues. The V and J ends lost 1 base and 7 bases, in that order; junction bases with no gene match: 4. Partial CDR3 DNA: TGTGCCAGCAGTATAACGACTGGGGGGGCCGACACCTTGTAC. Amino acid sequence: CASSITTGGADTLY. The whole CDR3 region reads CASSITTGGADTLYF.

On this clone itself: Gene names follow the mouse nomenclature. The missing CDR3 end, 1 residue past where the read stops, is filled in from the germline J gene. The chain has TRBV4 and TRBJ2-4; D unclear. V was cut by 5 bases and J by 3 bases, with 9 bases left in between. This CDR3 is built from 13 residues. Germline V gives CDR1 LGHDT, CDR2 YNNKQL (reference sequence). CDR3 protein: CASSPPGQNTLYF. The sequenced CDR3 bases are TGTGCCAGCAGCCCCCCGGGACAAAACACCTTGTAC.

As for this clone: The gene names given are mouse names. Sequencing ends 1 residue short of the CDR3 end; the germline J gene provides the rest. At the DNA level, this CDR3 is encoded by other sequences in the same sample as well. The chain joins TRBV31 to TRBJ2-3, with D tentatively TRBD2 (6 bases). The CDR3 is 14 amino acids. The V end was cut by 0 bases, the J end by 0 bases, with 7 bases between. Germline V lookup: CDR1 GKSSPN, CDR2 SITVG. The CDR3: CAWSLGGSAETLYF. The sequenced CDR3 bases are TGTGCCTGGAGTCTGGGGGGTAGTGCAGAAACGCTGTAT. Together with reference TRBV31 and TRBJ2-3, the CDR3 gives the full variable domain: AQTIHQWPVAEIKAVGSPLSLGCTIKGKSSPNLYWYWQATGGTLQQLFYSITVGQVESVVQLNLSASRPKDDQFILSTEKLLLSHSGFYLCAWSLGGSAETLYFGSGTRLTVL.